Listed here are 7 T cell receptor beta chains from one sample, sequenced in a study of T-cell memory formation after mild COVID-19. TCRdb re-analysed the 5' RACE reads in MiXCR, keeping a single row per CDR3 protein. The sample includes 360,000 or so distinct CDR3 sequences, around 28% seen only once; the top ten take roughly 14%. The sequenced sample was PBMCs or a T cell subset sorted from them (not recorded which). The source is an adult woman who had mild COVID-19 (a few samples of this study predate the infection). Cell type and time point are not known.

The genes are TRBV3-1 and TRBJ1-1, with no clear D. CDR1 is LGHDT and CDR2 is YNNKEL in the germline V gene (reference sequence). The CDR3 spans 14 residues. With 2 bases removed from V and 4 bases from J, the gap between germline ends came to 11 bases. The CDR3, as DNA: TGTGCCAGCAGCCAACGGCTTTTACGCACTGAAGCTTTCTTT. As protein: CASSQRLLRTEAFF.

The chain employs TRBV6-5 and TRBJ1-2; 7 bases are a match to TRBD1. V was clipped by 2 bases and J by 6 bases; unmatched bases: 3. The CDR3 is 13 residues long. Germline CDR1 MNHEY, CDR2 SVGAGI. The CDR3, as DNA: TGTGCCAGCAGTTACGGTGGGACAGATGGCTACACCTTC. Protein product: CASSYGGTDGYTF.

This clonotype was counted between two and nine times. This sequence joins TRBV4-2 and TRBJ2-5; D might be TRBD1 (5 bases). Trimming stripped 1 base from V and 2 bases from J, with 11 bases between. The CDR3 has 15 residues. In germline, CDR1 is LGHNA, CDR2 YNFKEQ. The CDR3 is CASSQAAQEQETQYF. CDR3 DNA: TGTGCCAGCAGCCAAGCCGCACAGGAACAAGAGACCCAGTACTTC.

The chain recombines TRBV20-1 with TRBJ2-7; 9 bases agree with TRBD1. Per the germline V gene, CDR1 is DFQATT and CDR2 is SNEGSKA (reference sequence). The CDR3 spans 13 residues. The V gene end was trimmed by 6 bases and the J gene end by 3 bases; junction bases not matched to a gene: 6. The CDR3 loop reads CSAAPGQGYEQYF. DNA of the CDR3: TGCAGTGCCGCCCCGGGACAGGGCTACGAGCAGTACTTC.

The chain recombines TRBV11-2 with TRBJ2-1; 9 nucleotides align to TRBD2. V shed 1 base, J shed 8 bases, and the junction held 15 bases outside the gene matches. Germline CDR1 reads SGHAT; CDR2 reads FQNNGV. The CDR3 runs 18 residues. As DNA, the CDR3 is TGTGCCAGCAGCTTAGCTGGCGTTGTGGGACTAGCTCAACATGAGCAGTTCTTC. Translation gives CASSLAGVVGLAQHEQFF.

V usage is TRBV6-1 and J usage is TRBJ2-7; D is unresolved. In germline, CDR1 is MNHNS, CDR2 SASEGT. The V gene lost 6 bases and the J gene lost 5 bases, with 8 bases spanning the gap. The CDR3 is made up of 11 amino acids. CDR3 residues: CASRFPNEQYF. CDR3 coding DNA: TGTGCCAGCAGGTTTCCCAACGAGCAGTACTTC.

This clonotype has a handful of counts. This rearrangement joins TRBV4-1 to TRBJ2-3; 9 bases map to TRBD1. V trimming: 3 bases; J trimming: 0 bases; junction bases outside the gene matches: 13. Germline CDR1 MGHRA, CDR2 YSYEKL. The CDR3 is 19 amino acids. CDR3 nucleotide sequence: TGCGCCAGCAGCCATAGATTGGGACAGGGATTTGTGAGCACAGATACGCAGTATTTT. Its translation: CASSHRLGQGFVSTDTQYF.